What follows describes a single T cell receptor beta chain. Antigen specificity is unknown. The junction departs from the called germline gene at one end, perhaps through a read error. This entry is derived from a study of tumor-infiltrating lymphocytes in primary liver carcinoma. Study-wide points: Relative to tumor region pairs, the tumor-adjacent and tumor-blood pairs showed overlap that was lower. Blood fell significantly below tumors in its top-250-clone fraction (p = 0.039).

Co-extracting RNA and DNA was done with roughly 17-33 mg of unsorted bulk tissue as input. Samples were taken from five separate regions of every tumor. Making TCR beta cDNA involved around 500 ng total RNA and a constant-region primer. Three rounds of nested multiplex PCR with slightly modified ARM-PCR produced TCR beta libraries. A C-beta reverse primer was combined with TRBV1-TRBV30 forward primers in the first two PCR rounds, and each round had around 10 cycles. Via MiXCR, TCRdb re-called the multiplex PCR reads, giving one row per CDR3 protein. The profile covers 100,000 or so distinct CDR3 sequences, with around 84% appearing a single time and approximately 20% taken by the ten largest. Germline V lookup: CDR1 LNHDA, CDR2 SQIVND (reference sequence). This CDR3 contains 15 residues.

The chain carries TRBV19 and TRBJ1-5; D may be TRBD1 (5 bases). Sequencing was done on a sample of liver tumor tissue from sampling region 3. Stated subset: tumor region T3, left-lateral pole. The TCR sequence derives from a man in his forties with primary liver carcinoma and hepatitis B virus infection. The CDR3 loop reads CANTITGTFNQPQHF. The CDR3, as DNA: TGTGCCAATACTATAACAGGAACTTTCAATCAGCCTCAGCATTTT.